This passage covers 22 T cell receptor beta chains from one sample sequenced in a study of T cells expressing NK-cell markers (dated by TCRdb to the early 2020s). The library was generated by 5' RACE. Sequencing was performed on an Illumina HiSeq 2000. TCRdb reprocessed the sequencing reads and holds a single record per CDR3 protein sequence, with no DNA. The sample's clone listing holds 150,000 to 180,000 distinct CDR3 sequences. In total, the top ten clones hold approximately 35% of the sample. The specimen was blood T cells: a sorted CD56 or NKG2C T cell subset, CD4+ or CD8+ T cells, or bulk PBMC T cells (not recorded which). These receptors all come from a woman between 45 and 60 years old in good health. Donor details come from another sample of the same person, matched by shared clones.

The chain has TRBV12-3 or TRBV12-4 and TRBJ2-7; TCRdb names TRBD2, which stays unverified in the absence of DNA. The CDR3 sequence is 14 residues long. The chain's CDR3 is CASSSRGAPYEQYF.

V and J are TRBV2 and TRBJ1-1. CDR1 and CDR2 (germline): SNHLY, FYNNEI. The CDR3 contains 14 residues. The CDR3 protein is CASSTGTRDTEAFF.

This chain uses TRBV25-1 with TRBJ1-2; TCRdb reports TRBD1, a call that lacks DNA to check it against. The CDR3 extends over 14 amino acids. The germline V gene has CDR1 MGHDK and CDR2 SYGVNS. The CDR3 sequence is CASSDTGTVDGYTF.

The chain recombines TRBV7-9 with TRBJ2-3. CDR1 is SEHNR and CDR2 is FQNEAQ in the germline V gene (reference sequence). The CDR3 is 15 amino acids. The CDR3 loop reads CASSLNPSATDTQYF.

The V and J genes are TRBV7-2 and TRBJ1-5; no DNA is available, so the TRBD1 call from TCRdb remains unchecked. CDR1 and CDR2 from the germline V gene are SGHTA and FQGNSA. The CDR3 contains 16 residues. The CDR3 sequence: CASSLGTGSGNQPQHF.

V is TRBV11-2 and J is TRBJ2-2. CDR3 length: 15 residues. The germline gives CDR1 SGHAT, CDR2 FQNNGV. CDR3 loop: CASSLAAGITGELFF.

The V gene is TRBV11-2, the J gene TRBJ2-3; TCRdb gives TRBD1 as the D gene, but with no DNA this cannot be confirmed. Germline V lookup: CDR1 SGHAT, CDR2 FQNNGV. CDR3 size: 16 residues. CDR3 sequence: CASRGGSKISTDTQYF. The complete variable domain, with remaining parts taken from reference TRBV11-2 and TRBJ2-3, reads EAGVAQSPRYKIIEKRQSVAFWCNPISGHATLYWYQQILGQGPKLLIQFQNNGVVDDSQLPKDRFSAERLKGVDSTLKIQPAKLEDSAVYLCASRGGSKISTDTQYFGPGTRLTVL.

The rearrangement joins TRBV7-6 to TRBJ2-7; TCRdb selects TRBD1, and the lack of DNA leaves this call unchecked. CDR3 size: 14 residues. The germline CDR1 and CDR2 sequences are SGHVS and FNYEAQ. CDR3: CASSSGTDNYEQYF.

V and J are TRBV7-9 and TRBJ2-7; with no DNA, the TCRdb D assignment of TRBD1 cannot be verified. The CDR3 runs 14 residues. Germline V CDR1 and CDR2: SEHNR, FQNEAQ (reference sequence). CDR3 in amino acids: CASALGDTGYEQYF.

The chain is built from TRBV29-1 and TRBJ2-5; TCRdb's D call, TRBD1, is unchecked because there is no DNA. Germline values: CDR1 SQVTM, CDR2 ANQGSEA. The CDR3 consists of 13 residues. The CDR3: CTYLGSQQETQYF.

The CDR3 here is CATSTDNSGRARNEQFF. The V and J genes are TRBV15 and TRBJ2-1; the D gene TCRdb calls, TRBD2, cannot be checked with no DNA. The germline V gene has CDR1 LNHNV and CDR2 YYDKDF (reference sequence). The CDR3 has 17 amino acids.

The chain has TRBV20-1 and TRBJ2-1; TCRdb calls TRBD2, which cannot be checked without DNA. From germline, CDR1 is DFQATT and CDR2 SNEGSKA (reference sequence). The length of the CDR3 is 14 residues. CDR3: CSATETSGYNEQFF.

This sequence joins TRBV3-1 and TRBJ2-3; TCRdb lists TRBD2, though no DNA is available to test this call. The CDR3 length is 20 residues. Germline CDR1 LGHDT, CDR2 YNNKEL (reference sequence). The CDR3 sequence is CASSLLLGTSGRAGGDTQYF.

The chain carries TRBV4-1 and TRBJ2-5; lacking DNA, the TRBD2 call made by TCRdb goes unchecked. This CDR3 is 16 amino acids long. The germline gives CDR1 MGHRA, CDR2 YSYEKL. CDR3 protein: CASSQVFLAGVETQYF.

The chain uses TRBV11-2 and TRBJ2-1; TCRdb outputs TRBD1, but without DNA this stays unchecked. This CDR3 is 19 amino acids long. The germline CDR1 and CDR2 sequences are SGHAT and FQNNGV. The CDR3 sequence: CASSLDRGGLADSYNEQFF.

The rearrangement joins TRBV4-1 to TRBJ1-5; with no DNA, the TCRdb D assignment of TRBD1 cannot be verified. The germline V gene encodes CDR1 MGHRA and CDR2 YSYEKL. The CDR3 spans 15 residues. The CDR3 sequence: CASSGPGVGNQPQHF.

The V gene is TRBV7-9, the J gene TRBJ1-1; TCRdb gives TRBD1 as the D gene, but with no DNA this cannot be confirmed. This CDR3 region has 15 residues. Germline lookup yields CDR1 SEHNR and CDR2 FQNEAQ (reference sequence). CDR3 protein: CASSPPGRGDTEAFF.

The CDR3 protein is CASSPPSPQETQYF. J is TRBJ2-5 and V is TRBV18. The germline CDR1 and CDR2 sequences are KGHSH and LQKENI. The CDR3 runs 14 residues.

The chain links TRBV7-8 to TRBJ2-3. CDR1 and CDR2 from the germline V gene are SGHVS and FQNEAQ. CDR3 size: 18 residues. This CDR3 is CASSLGEWSGIRTDTQYF.

The chain uses TRBV5-6 and TRBJ1-1; no DNA is available, so the TRBD1 call from TCRdb remains unchecked. The CDR3 extends over 13 amino acids. Germline V gene lookup returns CDR1 SGHDT and CDR2 YYEEEE. The CDR3 protein is CASSLGGRAEAFF.

The chain carries TRBV7-6 and TRBJ2-7. The CDR3 is made up of 14 amino acids. The germline gives CDR1 SGHVS, CDR2 FNYEAQ. The CDR3 loop is CASSPSGKSYEQYF.

This chain connects TRBV12-3 or TRBV12-4 to TRBJ1-1; TCRdb gives TRBD1 as the D gene, but with no DNA this cannot be confirmed. The CDR3 contains 12 residues. The CDR3 loop reads CASCGGKTEAFF.